Presented here are 29 T cell receptor beta chains from one specimen sequenced in a study of T-cell memory formation after mild COVID-19. TCRdb itself ran the 5' RACE reads through MiXCR, one entry per CDR3 protein. Among about 82,000 distinct CDR3 sequences listed, about 13% were seen once. Source material: PBMCs or a T cell subset sorted from them (not recorded which). These receptors were taken from an adult woman who had mild COVID-19 (a few samples of this study predate the infection). Cell type and time point are not known.

V and J are TRBV13 and TRBJ2-5; possibly TRBD2 for D (5 bases). Per germline, CDR1 PRHDT and CDR2 FYEKMQ (reference sequence). V was pared by 10 bases and J by 9 bases, with 18 bases between. The CDR3 has 12 residues. CDR3 coding DNA: TGTGCCACCAGTCTGACGTCCGGGGCCCAGTACTTC. Encoded protein: CATSLTSGAQYF.

This clonotype came up a few times. The rearrangement links TRBV7-9 to TRBJ2-1, with D possibly called TRBD1 or TRBD2 (6 bases each). Trimming cost V 5 bases and J 5 bases, with 25 bases left between them. This CDR3 has 18 amino acids. In germline, CDR1 is SEHNR, CDR2 FQNEAQ (reference sequence). This CDR3 is CASSRGQFDSPSDNEQFF. As DNA, the CDR3 is TGTGCCAGCAGCCGGGGACAATTCGACTCCCCTAGCGACAATGAGCAGTTCTTC.

This chain links TRBV5-5 with TRBJ1-2; D is possibly TRBD1 (6 bases). The V gene's germline CDR1 is SGHKS and CDR2 YYEKEE (reference sequence). Trimming cost V 7 bases and J 4 bases, with 14 bases left between them. The CDR3 runs 13 residues. CDR3 nucleotides: TGTGCCAGCGGTCAGGACAGCCTCTATGGCTACACCTTC. Its protein product is CASGQDSLYGYTF.

This clonotype was seen a few times. The chain links TRBV9 to TRBJ2-7, with D unresolved. This CDR3 has 15 residues. Per germline, CDR1 SGDLS and CDR2 YYNGEE. V was shortened by 0 bases and J by 2 bases, with 12 bases between the two germline ends. The CDR3 sequence is CASSVGDSSTYEQYF. The CDR3 DNA is TGTGCCAGCAGCGTAGGCGACTCTTCAACCTACGAGCAGTACTTC.

This clonotype was counted many times. The J gene is TRBJ2-5, the V gene TRBV20-1; perhaps TRBD2 as D (5 bases). Trimming removed 6 bases from V and 4 bases from J, with 18 bases in between. Per the germline V gene, CDR1 is DFQATT and CDR2 is SNEGSKA (reference sequence). The CDR3 contains 14 residues. DNA of the CDR3: TGCAGTGCATACGGGGATGTAGTCGGAGAGACCCAGTACTTC. Amino acid sequence: CSAYGDVVGETQYF.

A few counts support this clonotype. The J gene is TRBJ1-1, the V gene TRBV6-5; D perhaps matches TRBD1 (5 bases). Trimming pared 3 bases from V and 1 base from J, leaving 12 bases between. The CDR3 extends over 15 amino acids. Germline CDR1 and CDR2: MNHEY and SVGAGI. CDR3 DNA sequence: TGTGCCAGCAGTTATGATTCACAGGCGAACACTGAAGCTTTCTTT. Residues: CASSYDSQANTEAFF.

This clonotype occurred a few times. The genes are TRBV7-8 and TRBJ2-3, with TRBD2 matching over 8 bases. Germline values: CDR1 SGHVS, CDR2 FQNEAQ. The V gene end was trimmed by 3 bases and the J gene end by 4 bases; junction bases not matched to a gene: 6. The CDR3 sequence is 15 residues long. The CDR3 bases are TGTGCCAGCAGCTTCGGGGGGGCCTGGCCAGATACGCAGTATTTT. It codes for CASSFGGAWPDTQYF.

This clonotype has only a few counts. The V and J genes are TRBV7-9 and TRBJ1-2; no clear D gene. Germline V gene lookup returns CDR1 SEHNR and CDR2 FQNEAQ (reference sequence). With 8 bases removed from V and 3 bases from J, the gap between germline ends came to 13 bases. This CDR3 contains 13 residues. CDR3 DNA: TGTGCCAGCGTGGGTTCGTGGTACTATGGCTACACCTTC. Encoded protein: CASVGSWYYGYTF.

This clonotype was seen only a few times. The chain couples TRBV12-3 or TRBV12-4 to TRBJ2-3, with 9 bases lining up with TRBD1. Germline trimming cut 5 bases from V and 6 bases from J; bases unmatched to any gene: 6. The CDR3 covers 14 residues. The CDR3 spells CASSRTGDYDTQYF. For the CDR3, the DNA is TGTGCCAGCAGTCGGACAGGGGATTACGATACGCAGTATTTT.

V and J are TRBV15 and TRBJ2-7; D gene ambiguous. CDR3 length equals 14 residues. The germline V and J ends were trimmed by 0 bases and 5 bases, with 11 bases remaining between them. The germline V gene encodes CDR1 LNHNV and CDR2 YYDKDF (reference sequence). The CDR3 protein is CATSRDGEIHEQYF. CDR3 nucleotide sequence: TGTGCCACCAGCAGAGATGGGGAAATCCACGAGCAGTACTTC. The variable domain in full, with the rest retrieved from reference TRBV15 and TRBJ2-7, is DAMVIQNPRYQVTQFGKPVTLSCSQTLNHNVMYWYQQKSSQAPKLLFHYYDKDFNNEADTPDNFQSRRPNTSFCFLDIRSPGLGDTAMYLCATSRDGEIHEQYFGPGTRLTVT.

This clonotype has only a few counts. V is TRBV3-1 and J is TRBJ2-2; D is ambiguous. Trimming left V 3 bases short and J 3 bases short, with 14 bases between. This CDR3 is built from 16 residues. Germline V lookup: CDR1 LGHDT, CDR2 YNNKEL (reference sequence). CDR3 DNA: TGTGCCAGCAGCCATCCAGGACCCCATGACACCGGGGAGCTGTTTTTT. Its translation is CASSHPGPHDTGELFF.

The V gene is TRBV6-2 or TRBV6-3, the J gene TRBJ2-1, with 8 positions matching TRBD2. Trimming took 2 bases from V and 6 from J; bases not matched to a gene: 15. CDR1 is MNHEY and CDR2 is SVGEGT in the germline V gene. The CDR3 contains 18 residues. The CDR3 DNA follows: TGTGCCAGCAGTTACGTTGGCGGTAGCGGGGCCCCGATCAATGAGCAGTTCTTC. This gives the protein CASSYVGGSGAPINEQFF.

The chain combines TRBV24-1 with TRBJ2-1, with 11 bases aligning to TRBD2. Germline CDR1 is KGHDR and CDR2 is SFDVKD. V lost 4 bases and J lost 2; bases outside the gene matches: 3. The CDR3 length is 16 residues. DNA of the CDR3: TGTGCCACCAGTGACTGGACTAGCGGGCCCTACAATGAGCAGTTCTTC. Translating it yields CATSDWTSGPYNEQFF.

The chain uses TRBV5-1 and TRBJ1-5, with unresolved D. Germline V CDR1 and CDR2: SGHRS, YFSETQ. The germline V and J ends were trimmed by 0 bases and 6 bases, with 10 bases remaining between them. The CDR3 has 14 residues. CDR3 DNA: TGCGCCAGCAGCTTGGCGGGTTCGGGTCAGCCCCAGCATTTT. Translation: CASSLAGSGQPQHF.

The chain couples TRBV29-1 to TRBJ2-3, with 7 positions matching TRBD2. The V segment lost 5 bases and the J segment 1 base; nucleotides outside the gene matches: 9. The CDR3 contains 15 residues. Germline V gene lookup returns CDR1 SQVTM and CDR2 ANQGSEA. CDR3: CSVPHSGKGTDTQYF. CDR3 nucleotides: TGCAGCGTTCCTCACAGCGGGAAAGGCACAGATACGCAGTATTTT.

The chain joins TRBV24-1 to TRBJ2-3; a weak D match, TRBD2 (6 bases). The CDR3 totals 15 residues. Trimming pared 5 bases from V and 0 bases from J, leaving 11 bases between. Germline V CDR1 and CDR2: KGHDR, SFDVKD. CDR3 nucleotide sequence: TGTGCCACCAGTGCCTATAGCGGAAGCACAGATACGCAGTATTTT. Translation: CATSAYSGSTDTQYF.

The V call is TRBV11-1, the J call TRBJ2-5; D may match TRBD1 or TRBD2 (5 bases each). Trimming shortened V by 3 bases and J by 8 bases, and 13 bases separated the two germline ends. Germline V gene lookup returns CDR1 SGHAT and CDR2 FQDESV (reference sequence). This CDR3 spans 13 amino acids. CDR3 coding DNA: TGTGCCAGCAGCTTGGGACGGCCCGATACCCAGTACTTC. It translates to CASSLGRPDTQYF.

This chain connects TRBV5-4 to TRBJ1-1; TRBD1 might be the D (6 bases). CDR1 SGHNT and CDR2 YYREEE come from the germline V gene (reference sequence). Trimming took off 0 bases at V and 1 base at J, with 10 bases between the two ends. The CDR3 is made up of 15 amino acids. CDR3 residues: CASSLEQGRNTEAFF. The CDR3 DNA is TGTGCCAGCAGCTTGGAACAGGGACGGAACACTGAAGCTTTCTTT. The full variable domain, in which reference TRBV5-4 and TRBJ1-1 provide the parts outside the CDR3, is ETGVTQSPTHLIKTRGQQVTLRCSSQSGHNTVSWYQQALGQGPQFIFQYYREEENGRGNFPPRFSGLQFPNYSSELNVNALELDDSALYLCASSLEQGRNTEAFFGQGTRLTVV.

This clonotype has a handful of counts. The J gene is TRBJ2-1, the V gene TRBV7-3; D gene uncertain. Germline lookup yields CDR1 SGHTA and CDR2 FQGTGA. The CDR3 consists of 15 residues. Trimming removed 5 bases from V and 1 base from J, with 12 bases in between. CDR3 sequence (DNA): TGTGCCAGCAGCCAAGGGCTAGTATCCTACAATGAGCAGTTCTTC. Residues: CASSQGLVSYNEQFF.

This clonotype was counted only a few times. Germline and junction disagree at one end, which may indicate a read error. V usage is TRBV29-1 and J usage is TRBJ1-1; 7 nucleotides match TRBD1. The CDR3 has 13 residues. Germline V gives CDR1 SQVTM, CDR2 ANQGSEA. CDR3 DNA: TGCATCGTTGAAGGAGGACAGGACACTGAAGCTTTCTTT. Its translation is CIVEGGQDTEAFF.

This clonotype was detected a few times. The chain joins TRBV4-1 to TRBJ2-7, with TRBD1 matching over 10 bases. V was clipped by 1 base and J by 4 bases; unmatched bases: 4. The CDR3 totals 15 residues. The germline V gene has CDR1 MGHRA and CDR2 YSYEKL. The CDR3 region is CASSQVTGGSYEQYF. The CDR3 DNA sequence: TGCGCCAGCAGCCAAGTGACAGGGGGCTCGTACGAGCAGTACTTC.

This clonotype appeared a few times. This rearrangement joins TRBV4-1 to TRBJ1-1, with 7 bases lining up with TRBD1. This CDR3 has 15 amino acids. V trimming: 0 bases; J trimming: 0 bases; junction bases outside the gene matches: 1. Germline loops: CDR1 MGHRA, CDR2 YSYEKL. In DNA, the CDR3 is TGCGCCAGCAGCCAAGAGGGACAGTTGAACACTGAAGCTTTCTTT. Translated: CASSQEGQLNTEAFF.

The chain uses TRBV4-1 and TRBJ2-2; D is uncertain. V was pared by 5 bases and J by 4 bases, with 5 bases between. The germline V gene has CDR1 MGHRA and CDR2 YSYEKL. This CDR3 region has 12 residues. The CDR3 DNA reads TGCGCCAGCAGCTCCGTCACCGGGGAGCTGTTTTTT. This codes for CASSSVTGELFF.

This clonotype has more than one count but fewer than ten. The chain couples TRBV29-1 to TRBJ2-2; 12 bases align to TRBD2. With 6 bases clipped from V and 1 base from J, the junction kept 9 bases outside the gene matches. The CDR3 has 17 amino acids. The germline V gene has CDR1 SQVTM and CDR2 ANQGSEA. The CDR3, as DNA: TGCAGCGTGTTGACTAGCGGGAGTCACCGGAACACCGGGGAGCTGTTTTTT. As protein: CSVLTSGSHRNTGELFF.

The V gene is TRBV7-9, the J gene TRBJ2-1; D gene uncertain. This CDR3 has 15 residues. Germline lookup yields CDR1 SEHNR and CDR2 FQNEAQ (reference sequence). V was trimmed by 5 bases and J by 9 bases, leaving 20 bases between them. CDR3 sequence reads: CASSPYPTTAFEQFF. In nucleotides, the CDR3 is TGTGCCAGCAGCCCTTACCCAACGACTGCCTTTGAGCAGTTCTTC.

The chain employs TRBV24-1 and TRBJ2-1; 7 bases align to TRBD2. The CDR3 is made up of 16 amino acids. V was pared by 5 bases and J by 2 bases, with 8 bases of the junction left unmatched. Germline assignment: CDR1 KGHDR and CDR2 SFDVKD. The CDR3 spells CATSAVTRGAYNEQFF. CDR3 bases: TGTGCCACCAGTGCCGTTACCCGGGGGGCCTACAATGAGCAGTTCTTC.

J is TRBJ1-1 and V is TRBV29-1; 9 positions agree with TRBD1. CDR1 and CDR2 from the germline V gene are SQVTM and ANQGSEA. The CDR3 covers 14 residues. The J segment lost 4 bases and the V segment lost 7 bases, leaving 10 bases of the junction unmatched. CDR3 sequence: CSAAGTGWGTEAFF. In nucleotides, the CDR3 is TGCAGCGCAGCCGGGACAGGGTGGGGCACTGAAGCTTTCTTT.

This clonotype was detected a few times. The chain couples TRBV11-2 to TRBJ2-2, with TRBD2 identical over 7 bases. This CDR3 contains 16 residues. From germline, CDR1 is SGHAT and CDR2 FQNNGV. After removal of 6 bases from V and 3 bases from J, the junction contained 10 bases not matched to a gene. The CDR3 is CASRMPHSGYTGELFF. CDR3 coding DNA: TGTGCCAGCAGAATGCCCCATAGCGGGTACACCGGGGAGCTGTTTTTT.

In its sample, this clonotype was seen a few times. The rearrangement links TRBV14 to TRBJ2-7; a weak D match, TRBD1 (6 bases). This CDR3 region has 14 residues. Trimming cost V 3 bases and J 1 base, with 10 bases left between them. Germline loops: CDR1 SGHDN, CDR2 FVKESK. CDR3 DNA: TGTGCCAGCAGCCACAGAGACAGGTCCTACGAGCAGTACTTC. Protein: CASSHRDRSYEQYF.